Listed below are T cell receptor beta chains from one sample, sequenced in a study of T cell responses to AZD1222 COVID-19 vaccine. Sequenced by immunoSEQ multiplex PCR; TCRdb stores in-frame clones only, minus some. The sample lists roughly 190,000 clones; over 85% were seen once. The sample here was peripheral blood, taken 28 days after the second dose of the MenACWY control vaccine. The receptors derive from an adult who received the MenACWY meningococcal vaccine as a control. CDR3s include the opening cysteine and the closing phenylalanine or tryptophan. D genes are given only for firm matches. A clone size is listed for some rows: how often the clone was seen (once, few, many), or a class if it is expanded.

NA TRBJ1-1 TRBV21-1 NA CASSKVLRGSAFF TGTGCCAGCAGCAAAGTACTCCGGGGCTCAGCTTTCTTT
NA TRBJ1-3 TRBV20-1 NA CSSTSGNTIYF TGCAGTTCTACCTCAGGAAACACCATATATTTT
NA TRBJ1-2 TRBV28 NA CASSLDTGTSYGYTF TGTGCCAGCAGTTTAGATACAGGGACGAGCTATGGCTACACCTTC
TRBD2 TRBJ2-1 TRBV24-1 NA CATSDPTSPSSYNEQFF TGTGCCACCAGTGATCCGACTAGCCCTAGCTCCTACAATGAGCAGTTCTTC
TRBD1 TRBJ1-6 TRBV30 NA CATGQGLYNSPLHF TGCGCAACCGGACAGGGGCTCTATAATTCACCCCTCCACTTT
NA TRBJ1-3 TRBV5-1 NA CASRPTVSSGNTIYF TGCGCCAGCAGACCCACAGTTAGCTCTGGAAACACCATATATTTT
TRBD1 TRBJ1-4 TRBV9 NA CASSATGGNEKLFF TGTGCCAGCAGCGCTACAGGGGGCAACGAAAAACTGTTTTTT
NA TRBJ2-2 TRBV10-2 NA CASSGSGANTGELFF TGCGCCAGCAGTGGGTCGGGAGCGAACACCGGGGAGCTGTTTTTT
NA TRBJ2-1 TRBV19 once CASSIGIATYNEQFF TGTGCCAGTAGTATCGGGATAGCCACCTACAATGAGCAGTTCTTC
NA TRBJ1-1 TRBV29-1 NA CSVEDRRNTEAFF TGCAGCGTTGAAGACCGGAGGAACACTGAAGCTTTCTTT
NA TRBJ2-7 TRBV7-2 NA CASSKDLAVAYEQYF TGTGCCAGCAGCAAAGACTTAGCGGTAGCCTACGAGCAGTACTTC
NA TRBJ2-1 TRBV27 NA CASSFSLASGEQFF TGTGCCAGCAGTTTCTCACTAGCCAGTGGGGAGCAGTTCTTC
TRBD1 TRBJ1-2 TRBV7-9 NA CASSLERAGGGYGYTF TGTGCCAGCAGCTTAGAACGGGCAGGGGGAGGTTATGGCTACACCTTC
NA TRBJ1-1 TRBV5-3 NA CARSQPSEAFF TGTGCCAGAAGCCAACCTAGTGAAGCTTTCTTT